The next 28 T cell receptor beta chains were all read from a single sample in a study of regulatory T cells in long-lasting Graves disease. Libraries of TCR beta came from iRepertoire HTBI primers plus Arm-PCR of CDR3 regions. MiXCR was run by TCRdb on the multiplex PCR reads, yielding one entry per CDR3 protein. The sample has hundreds of thousands of distinct CDR3 sequences; less than 25% are singletons. This sample's time point: persistent/refractory GD, antithyroid drugs over 5 years with positive TRAb. PBMC RNA served as the TCR library source. This specimen consisted of peripheral blood mononuclear cells (PBMCs), obtained when the disease was refractory, from a patient treated with antithyroid drugs. Source of these receptors: a female donor with Graves disease.

In this sample, this clonotype turned up many times. The V call is TRBV6-1, the J call TRBJ1-1; possibly TRBD1 for D (5 bases). The CDR3 is 15 amino acids. The germline V gene has CDR1 MNHNS and CDR2 SASEGT. V lost 6 bases and J lost 5, with 19 bases in between. CDR3 DNA sequence: TGTGCCAGCAGCCCAGTGCAGGGAGTTTGGACTGAAGCTTTCTTT. Amino acid sequence: CASSPVQGVWTEAFF.

This chain connects TRBV6-1 to TRBJ2-1; 12 bases line up with TRBD2. After removal of 6 bases from V and 7 bases from J, the junction contained 13 bases not matched to a gene. There are 17 residues in the CDR3. Germline values: CDR1 MNHNS, CDR2 SASEGT. The CDR3 loop is CASSPLTSGSVGNEQFF. In DNA form, the CDR3 reads TGTGCCAGCAGCCCATTGACTAGCGGGAGTGTGGGAAATGAGCAGTTCTTC.

Ten or more counts support this clonotype. The V gene is TRBV2, the J gene TRBJ2-7, with 8 nucleotides matching TRBD1. The ends lost 3 bases at V and 7 bases at J; junction bases unmatched: 8. The CDR3 has 14 residues. From germline, CDR1 is SNHLY and CDR2 FYNNEI. The DNA for the CDR3 is TGTGCCAGCAGTGATAGACAGGGGAGTGCGGAGCAGTACTTC. Translation gives CASSDRQGSAEQYF.

As for this clonotype: One base away lies a much larger clone, so this may be a sequencing read error. V is TRBV9 and J is TRBJ1-6; D might be TRBD1 (6 bases). Germline CDR1 is SGDLS and CDR2 is YYNGEE. This CDR3 is 15 amino acids long. Deletions cut 5 bases from V and 11 bases from J, with 20 bases between. The CDR3 loop is CASSGGAGGNPPLHF. The CDR3 DNA sequence: TGTGCCAGCAGTGGGGGTGCTGGGGGCAATCCACCCCTCCACTTT.

This rearrangement joins TRBV4-1 to TRBJ2-1, with 9 bases identical to TRBD1. In germline, CDR1 is MGHRA, CDR2 YSYEKL. The V and J ends lost 0 bases and 7 bases, in that order; junction bases with no gene match: 10. This CDR3 is built from 17 residues. Written as DNA, the CDR3 is TGCGCCAGCAGCCAAGATCCCCCGGGACAGGGTAGGAATGAGCAGTTCTTC. Amino acids: CASSQDPPGQGRNEQFF.

The V call is TRBV29-1, the J call TRBJ2-3, with 8 bases lining up with TRBD2. The CDR3 contains 13 residues. Germline CDR1 is SQVTM and CDR2 is ANQGSEA. Germline trimming cut 7 bases from V and 1 base from J; bases unmatched to any gene: 4. The CDR3 sequence is CSAVAGRTDTQYF. The CDR3 DNA reads TGCAGCGCCGTAGCGGGACGCACAGATACGCAGTATTTT.

This clonotype appeared many times. This chain joins TRBV20-1 and TRBJ2-5; no clear D gene. The V end was cut by 0 bases, the J end by 0 bases, with 17 bases between. From germline, CDR1 is DFQATT and CDR2 SNEGSKA (reference sequence). The CDR3 has 17 amino acids. CDR3 in amino acids: CSARDDASMTYQETQYF. The DNA for the CDR3 is TGCAGTGCTAGAGATGATGCCTCGATGACATACCAAGAGACCCAGTACTTC.

This clonotype has at least ten counts. The rearrangement joins TRBV28 to TRBJ2-7; 8 bases are a match to TRBD1. The V segment lost 4 bases and the J segment 6 bases; nucleotides outside the gene matches: 8. The length of the CDR3 is 14 residues. The germline CDR1 and CDR2 sequences are MDHEN and SYDVKM. DNA of the CDR3: TGTGCCAGCAGTTCTGGACAGGGTATCTCCGAGCAGTACTTC. It specifies CASSSGQGISEQYF.

The V call is TRBV4-2, the J call TRBJ1-2, with D perhaps matching TRBD1 (5 bases). Between the trimmed V and J ends, which lost 3 bases and 6 bases, there was a span of 14 bases. Germline V CDR1 and CDR2: LGHNA, YNFKEQ. The CDR3 is made up of 14 amino acids. The CDR3 reads CASSHPGREHGYTF. CDR3 coding DNA: TGTGCCAGCAGCCATCCCGGCAGGGAACATGGCTACACCTTC.

There are many counts of this clonotype. The chain uses TRBV27 and TRBJ1-2; 8 nucleotides agree with TRBD1. J gave up 4 bases and V 5 bases, and 9 bases lay outside the gene matches. The CDR3 length is 15 residues. From germline, CDR1 is MNHEY and CDR2 SMNVEV (reference sequence). The DNA for the CDR3 is TGTGCCAGCAGTCTCGTCGGACAGGGACTCTATGGCTACACCTTC. This gives the protein CASSLVGQGLYGYTF.

The chain links TRBV6-1 to TRBJ2-3; D possibly corresponds to TRBD2 (6 bases). With 9 bases removed from V and 2 bases from J, the gap between germline ends came to 9 bases. Per germline, CDR1 MNHNS and CDR2 SASEGT. The CDR3 totals 12 residues. The CDR3 coding sequence is TGTGCCAGTAGCGGAACCACAGATACGCAGTATTTT. Translated, it gives CASSGTTDTQYF.

This clonotype appeared many times. V and J are TRBV13 and TRBJ1-2; 8 bases fit TRBD1. V dropped 4 bases and J dropped 3; count of bases not matched to a gene: 4. Germline V gene sequence: CDR1 PRHDT, CDR2 FYEKMQ (reference sequence). The CDR3 runs 14 residues. The CDR3 sequence is CASSSGTGHYGYTF. The CDR3 DNA reads as TGTGCCAGCAGCTCCGGGACAGGCCACTATGGCTACACCTTC.

V usage is TRBV25-1 and J usage is TRBJ1-2; 7 bases map to TRBD1. CDR1 and CDR2 from the germline V gene are MGHDK and SYGVNS. The CDR3 covers 13 residues. The V segment lost 8 bases and the J segment 11 bases; nucleotides outside the gene matches: 14. CDR3 DNA: TGTGCCAGCCCAACTCGGGACAGACTTGGGTACACCTTC. This translates into CASPTRDRLGYTF.

The CDR3 protein is CASSDSGTDDSPLHF. The CDR3 DNA sequence: TGTGCCAGCAGTGATTCCGGGACAGACGACTCACCCCTCCACTTT. This chain links TRBV6-1 with TRBJ1-6; TRBD1 agrees at 7 bases. Germline loops: CDR1 MNHNS, CDR2 SASEGT. J lost 10 bases, V lost 3 bases, and 9 bases had no gene match. The CDR3 covers 15 residues.

DNA of the CDR3: TGTGCCAGTAGTATGGTGGGACAGGGGGACTACGAGCAGTACTTC. Translating gives CASSMVGQGDYEQYF. This sequence joins TRBV19 and TRBJ2-7, with TRBD1 identical over 11 bases. Germline values: CDR1 LNHDA, CDR2 SQIVND (reference sequence). The trim removed 3 bases at V and 3 bases at J, leaving 4 bases unmatched. The CDR3 extends over 15 amino acids.

The V gene is TRBV10-2, the J gene TRBJ1-1; D unclear. V shed 6 bases and J shed 4 bases, with 15 bases lying between them. Germline CDR1 WSHSY, CDR2 SAAADI. The CDR3 covers 14 residues. Here the CDR3 DNA reads TGCGCCAGCAGAGGTATAAGGTTCGGCACTGAAGCTTTCTTT. Protein product: CASRGIRFGTEAFF.

This clonotype was counted a single time. The chain employs TRBV24-1 and TRBJ2-3; a possible D gene is TRBD1 (6 bases). The CDR3 runs 15 residues. Looked up from germline, CDR1 is KGHDR and CDR2 is SFDVKD. V gave up 2 bases and J gave up 2 bases, with 10 bases separating them. The CDR3 loop is CATSDSGTPTDTQYF. The CDR3 DNA is TGTGCCACCAGTGATTCCGGGACACCCACAGATACGCAGTATTTT.

The rearrangement joins TRBV25-1 to TRBJ1-2, with D unresolved. This CDR3 contains 15 residues. Germline V CDR1 and CDR2: MGHDK, SYGVNS. V dropped 0 bases and J dropped 5 bases, with 13 bases sitting between them. The DNA of the CDR3 is TGTGCCAGCAGTGAATATTCAGGAGTTCGATATGGCTACACCTTC. Amino acids: CASSEYSGVRYGYTF.

This rearrangement joins TRBV5-1 to TRBJ2-5; no firm D call. The germline V gene has CDR1 SGHRS and CDR2 YFSETQ. Trimming took off 6 bases at V and 2 bases at J, with 14 bases between the two ends. The CDR3 covers 14 residues. The CDR3 DNA follows: TGCGCCAGCAAGGTGGTAGGGCGGCAAGAGACCCAGTACTTC. Translation: CASKVVGRQETQYF. The whole variable domain, filled in from reference TRBV5-1 and TRBJ2-5, reads KAGVTQTPRYLIKTRGQQVTLSCSPISGHRSVSWYQQTPGQGLQFLFEYFSETQRNKGNFPGRFSGRQFSNSRSEMNVSTLELGDSALYLCASKVVGRQETQYFGPGTRLLVL.

This clonotype was detected many times. The V call is TRBV6-1, the J call TRBJ1-5; tentative D call: TRBD1 (5 bases). Trimming removed 6 bases from V and 3 bases from J, with 12 bases in between. Germline loops: CDR1 MNHNS, CDR2 SASEGT. The CDR3 runs 14 residues. The CDR3 protein is CASRRQIPNQPQHF. In nucleotides, the CDR3 is TGTGCCAGCAGACGACAGATTCCCAATCAGCCCCAGCATTTT.

This clonotype was observed many times. This chain connects TRBV29-1 to TRBJ2-7, with a possible D match to TRBD2 (6 bases). V shed 5 bases and J shed 2 bases, with 13 bases lying between them. From germline, CDR1 is SQVTM and CDR2 ANQGSEA. The CDR3 loop spans 13 amino acids. In DNA form, the CDR3 reads TGCAGCGTTCTCACGGGGGAGACCTACGAGCAGTACTTC. Amino acid sequence: CSVLTGETYEQYF.

As regards this clonotype: This may be a read error: a much more frequent sequence differs by one nucleotide. The J gene is TRBJ2-7, the V gene TRBV6-2 or TRBV6-3, with TRBD1 matching 10 bases. The V and J ends lost 5 bases and 6 bases, in that order; junction bases with no gene match: 10. The V gene's germline CDR1 is MNHEY and CDR2 SVGEGT. The CDR3 consists of 15 residues. CDR3 amino acids: CASSLMTGGYLEQYF. The DNA for the CDR3 is TGTGCCAGCAGTCTTATGACAGGGGGCTACCTCGAGCAGTACTTC.

This clonotype appeared a few times. The V call is TRBV5-1, the J call TRBJ1-1; D possibly corresponds to TRBD1 (6 bases). Trimming removed 1 base from V and 5 bases from J, with 15 bases in between. CDR1 and CDR2 (germline): SGHRS, YFSETQ. This CDR3 spans 15 amino acids. CDR3 sequence: CASSLYGGRGTEAFF. CDR3 in DNA: TGCGCCAGCAGCTTGTATGGGGGGCGAGGGACTGAAGCTTTCTTT.

This clonotype is a singleton in its sample. A much larger clone is a single base away; this may be a read error. The CDR3 bases are TGTGCCAGCAGCAGGACCTGGGACACGGCCTACGAGCAGTACTTC. It translates to CASSRTWDTAYEQYF. The chain couples TRBV7-8 to TRBJ2-7, with D perhaps TRBD1 (6 bases). CDR1 is SGHVS, CDR2 FQNEAQ, per germline. Trimming took off 5 bases at V and 2 bases at J, with 16 bases between the two ends. The length of the CDR3 is 15 residues.

This clonotype was found a few times. V is TRBV19 and J is TRBJ2-5, with D perhaps given as TRBD1 or TRBD2 (5 bases each). Looked up from germline, CDR1 is LNHDA and CDR2 is SQIVND (reference sequence). The CDR3 runs 16 residues. V was cut by 2 bases and J by 1 base, with 14 bases left in between. The CDR3 nucleotides are TGTGCCAGTAGTATACGGCCGGGACCGACCCAAGAGACCCAGTACTTC. Amino acid sequence: CASSIRPGPTQETQYF.

This clonotype appeared a few times. V is TRBV6-4 and J is TRBJ2-2; 8 bases fit TRBD2. The CDR3 covers 16 residues. Germline trimming cut 4 bases from V and 7 bases from J; bases unmatched to any gene: 11. The germline CDR1 and CDR2 sequences are MRHNA and SNTAGT. CDR3 coding DNA: TGTGCCAGCAGTGCCCGGGGACTAGATGTTATCGGGGAGCTGTTTTTT. Translating gives CASSARGLDVIGELFF.

This clonotype was counted only a few times. The chain carries TRBV5-1 and TRBJ2-7; D unclear. Trimming removed 3 bases from V and 3 bases from J, with 10 bases in between. Per the germline V gene, CDR1 is SGHRS and CDR2 is YFSETQ. The CDR3 contains 13 residues. Here the CDR3 DNA reads TGCGCCAGCAGCTCGGCGTCAAACTACGAGCAGTACTTC. Its protein product is CASSSASNYEQYF. The full variable domain, completed using reference TRBV5-1 and TRBJ2-7, is KAGVTQTPRYLIKTRGQQVTLSCSPISGHRSVSWYQQTPGQGLQFLFEYFSETQRNKGNFPGRFSGRQFSNSRSEMNVSTLELGDSALYLCASSSASNYEQYFGPGTRLTVT.

The genes are TRBV6-1 and TRBJ2-7; possibly TRBD2 for D (6 bases). Germline V gene sequence: CDR1 MNHNS, CDR2 SASEGT. V lost 7 bases and J lost 0, with 16 bases in between. This CDR3 region has 15 residues. The CDR3 DNA reads TGTGCCAGCACCCACTGGGACGGGAGCTCCTACGAGCAGTACTTC. It translates to CASTHWDGSSYEQYF.